The 20 T cell receptor beta chains below were found in one sample sequenced in a study of blood T cells in healthy people across ages. The use of a sample-barcoded 5' primer and a J-beta primer mix characterized a second PCR of roughly 6 to 11 cycles. A single record per CDR3 protein comes from TCRdb applying MiXCR to the 5' RACE reads. The profile covers around 1,500,000 distinct CDR3 sequences, with 35% to 45% appearing a single time and under 8% taken by the ten largest. What was sequenced was blood. All receptors come from a woman under 30 in good health.

The rearrangement links TRBV29-1 to TRBJ2-1; TRBD1 matches 10 bases. V dropped 5 bases and J dropped 3; count of bases not matched to a gene: 7. Looked up from germline, CDR1 is SQVTM and CDR2 is ANQGSEA. The CDR3 runs 15 residues. The chain's CDR3 is CSVLGRTGGYNEQFF. In DNA form, the CDR3 reads TGCAGCGTTTTGGGGCGGACAGGGGGCTACAATGAGCAGTTCTTC.

This clonotype turned up a few times. The chain joins TRBV7-9 to TRBJ1-2; D ambiguous. V lost 1 base, J lost 8 bases, and 11 bases lay in between. The CDR3 is 13 amino acids. CDR1 is SEHNR, CDR2 FQNEAQ, per germline (reference sequence). In DNA form, the CDR3 reads TGTGCCAGCAGCTTAGGAACGGCGTGGGGCTACACCTTC. This codes for CASSLGTAWGYTF.

This clonotype came up a few times. The chain uses TRBV28 and TRBJ2-7; no reliable D call. CDR1 MDHEN and CDR2 SYDVKM come from the germline V gene. The CDR3 has 13 residues. Between the trimmed V and J ends, which lost 5 bases and 4 bases, there was a span of 12 bases. CDR3: CASSIPDGYEQYF. The CDR3 DNA reads as TGTGCCAGCAGTATCCCGGACGGGTACGAGCAGTACTTC.

This clonotype has just a few counts. This rearrangement joins TRBV2 to TRBJ2-7; D may correspond to TRBD1 or TRBD2 (5 bases each). The germline V gene encodes CDR1 SNHLY and CDR2 FYNNEI. Trimming left V 11 bases short and J 10 bases short, with 21 bases between. The length of the CDR3 is 12 residues. CDR3 DNA: TGTGCCCCCCCCAACCGGGCTAGGGACCAGTACTTC. Protein sequence: CAPPNRARDQYF.

To note about this clonotype: At one end the junction does not follow the germline gene, possibly because of a read error. V gene TRBV20-1 combines with J gene TRBJ2-3; the D call may be TRBD1 or TRBD2 (6 bases each). Germline V CDR1 and CDR2: DFQATT, SNEGSKA (reference sequence). This CDR3 comprises 14 residues. DNA of the CDR3: TGCAGTGCTAGGGTCTCGGGGGCCACAGATACGCGGTATTTT. Translating gives CSARVSGATDTRYF.

V gene TRBV5-6 combines with J gene TRBJ2-1; 7 bases map to TRBD2. This CDR3 has 19 residues. Germline V gene data show CDR1 as SGHDT and CDR2 as YYEEEE. With V trimmed by 4 bases and J by 0 bases, 16 bases remained unmatched. For the CDR3, the DNA is TGTGCCAGCAGCGGGAGTGGGTCGAAGCGGGGAAGCTCCTACAATGAGCAGTTCTTC. Protein sequence: CASSGSGSKRGSSYNEQFF. Full variable domain (outside the CDR3, taken from reference TRBV5-6 and TRBJ2-1): DAGVTQSPTHLIKTRGQQVTLRCSPKSGHDTVSWYQQALGQGPQFIFQYYEEEERQRGNFPDRFSGHQFPNYSSELNVNALLLGDSALYLCASSGSGSKRGSSYNEQFFGPGTRLTVL.

On this clonotype: An end of the junction does not agree with germline; a read error may underlie this. V is TRBV9 and J is TRBJ2-1, with D uncertain. The length of the CDR3 is 16 residues. Germline V gene lookup returns CDR1 SGDLS and CDR2 YYNGEE. CDR3 protein: CARSVASKSSYNEQFF. The CDR3 nucleotides read TGTGCCAGAAGCGTAGCTTCCAAGAGCTCCTACAATGAGCAGTTCTTC.

CDR3 in DNA: TGTGCCAGCAGCTTAGGGCTAGCGAGGGGGAATGAGCAGTTCTTC. Protein sequence: CASSLGLARGNEQFF. The chain employs TRBV13 and TRBJ2-1; D may be TRBD1 or TRBD2 (6 bases each). Germline V CDR1 and CDR2: PRHDT, FYEKMQ (reference sequence). The length of the CDR3 is 15 residues. Trimming pared 0 bases from V and 7 bases from J, leaving 13 bases between.

The chain recombines TRBV28 with TRBJ2-6; D gene uncertain. This CDR3 region has 13 residues. Germline CDR1 MDHEN, CDR2 SYDVKM. V was pared by 5 bases and J by 2 bases, with 4 bases between. The DNA for the CDR3 is TGTGCCAGCAGTATTGCTGGGGCCAACGTCCTGACTTTC. Protein: CASSIAGANVLTF.

This clonotype was observed at least ten times. The chain recombines TRBV4-1 with TRBJ2-7, with 8 bases matching TRBD1. V lost 4 bases, J lost 3 bases, and 8 bases stayed unmatched. The CDR3 spans 15 residues. Per the germline V gene, CDR1 is MGHRA and CDR2 is YSYEKL. DNA of the CDR3: TGCGCCAGCAGCCGACAGACAGGGGCCCGCTACGAGCAGTACTTC. Residues: CASSRQTGARYEQYF.

This clonotype showed up just a few times. The genes are TRBV20-1 and TRBJ1-5; TRBD1 aligns across 10 bases. This CDR3 has 15 residues. With 1 base clipped from V and 5 bases from J, the junction kept 5 bases outside the gene matches. Looked up from germline, CDR1 is DFQATT and CDR2 is SNEGSKA (reference sequence). DNA for the CDR3: TGCAGTGCTAGAGTGACAGGGGGCGCAGATCAGCCCCAGCATTTT. Residues: CSARVTGGADQPQHF.

Ten or more counts support this clonotype. The chain recombines TRBV20-1 with TRBJ1-6; D perhaps matches TRBD1 (6 bases). This CDR3 spans 15 amino acids. V was trimmed by 1 base and J by 5 bases, leaving 12 bases between them. Germline CDR1 DFQATT, CDR2 SNEGSKA (reference sequence). The CDR3 DNA follows: TGCAGTGCTAGAGGAAGACAGGTCAATAATTCACCCCTCCACTTT. Amino acids: CSARGRQVNNSPLHF.

This clonotype was recorded a few times. The chain employs TRBV20-1 and TRBJ2-5; no clear D. V lost 6 bases, J lost 2 bases, and 16 bases lay in between. This CDR3 region has 14 residues. Germline lookup yields CDR1 DFQATT and CDR2 SNEGSKA (reference sequence). CDR3 protein: CSASPPTGQETQYF. The CDR3 region has the DNA TGCAGTGCGTCCCCCCCTACGGGTCAAGAGACCCAGTACTTC.

For the CDR3, the DNA is TGTGCCAGCAGTTCCCCCTTAGGGACTAGCGGGAAATCCCTCCACAATGAGCAGTACTTC. Amino acid sequence: CASSSPLGTSGKSLHNEQYF. The rearrangement uses TRBV12-3 or TRBV12-4 and TRBJ2-7; 13 nucleotides align to TRBD2. The CDR3 is 20 amino acids. Trimming removed 4 bases from V and 7 bases from J; junction bases left unmatched: 22.

The chain joins TRBV4-1 to TRBJ1-2; no reliable D call. The germline V gene has CDR1 MGHRA and CDR2 YSYEKL. This CDR3 has 17 residues. Trimming removed 5 bases at V and 3 bases at J, with 22 bases between. CDR3 bases: TGCGCCAGCAGCTCACACGGCGAAGTAGGTGGGGACTATGGCTACACCTTC. Amino acid sequence: CASSSHGEVGGDYGYTF.

V gene TRBV7-9 combines with J gene TRBJ1-1; D is possibly TRBD1 (5 bases). The V gene lost 5 bases and the J gene lost 5 bases, with 15 bases spanning the gap. The CDR3 runs to 14 residues. The germline CDR1 and CDR2 sequences are SEHNR and FQNEAQ (reference sequence). CDR3 sequence (DNA): TGTGCCAGCAGCCTACGGGACTGGGGAACTGAAGCTTTCTTT. Translated, it gives CASSLRDWGTEAFF.

Notes on this clonotype: An end of the junction differs from the germline gene, which may be a read error. The chain employs TRBV12-3 or TRBV12-4 and TRBJ2-1; 10 bases fit TRBD2. The CDR3 sequence is 16 residues long. CDR3 coding DNA: TGTGCCAGCAGAAGGGGAGCGGGAGGGCCAATTAATGAGCGGTTCTTC. Amino acid sequence: CASRRGAGGPINERFF.

This clonotype turned up a few times. The chain carries TRBV5-5 and TRBJ2-7, with unresolved D. The CDR3 is 14 residues long. Trimming removed 2 bases at V and 8 bases at J, with 17 bases between. Looked up from germline, CDR1 is SGHKS and CDR2 is YYEKEE (reference sequence). The CDR3 is CASSLGSAADQQYF. The CDR3 DNA reads as TGTGCCAGCAGCTTAGGGTCGGCGGCCGACCAGCAGTACTTC.

This clonotype was observed a single time. This chain links TRBV13 with TRBJ1-1; 7 nucleotides match TRBD1. V lost 1 base, J lost 3 bases, and 14 bases stayed unmatched. The V gene's germline CDR1 is PRHDT and CDR2 FYEKMQ (reference sequence). The CDR3 consists of 18 residues. The CDR3 spells CASSLVKGAFFADTEAFF. As DNA, the CDR3 is TGTGCCAGCAGCTTAGTCAAGGGGGCATTTTTCGCGGACACTGAAGCTTTCTTT.

Only a few counts were recorded for this clonotype. The chain links TRBV6-6 to TRBJ2-5; TRBD2 agrees at 7 bases. With V trimmed by 8 bases and J by 0 bases, 3 bases remained unmatched. The germline V gene encodes CDR1 MNHNY and CDR2 SVGAGI (reference sequence). This CDR3 contains 13 residues. The CDR3 DNA sequence: TGTGCCAGCGGGAGGGGATACCAAGAGACCCAGTACTTC. Amino acids: CASGRGYQETQYF.